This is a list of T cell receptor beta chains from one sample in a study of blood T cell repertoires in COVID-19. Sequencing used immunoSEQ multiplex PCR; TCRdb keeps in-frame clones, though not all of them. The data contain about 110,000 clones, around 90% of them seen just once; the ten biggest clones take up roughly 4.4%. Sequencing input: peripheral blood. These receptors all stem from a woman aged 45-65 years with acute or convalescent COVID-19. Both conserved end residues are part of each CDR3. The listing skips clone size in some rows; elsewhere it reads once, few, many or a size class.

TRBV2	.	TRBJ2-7	CASSPGQYYEQYF
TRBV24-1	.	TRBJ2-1	CATSDKYRTNEQFF
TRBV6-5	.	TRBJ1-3	CASSYLDNQNTIYF
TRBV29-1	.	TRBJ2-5	CSVGQQETQYF
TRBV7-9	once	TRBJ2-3	CASSGKQSVGQGADTQYF
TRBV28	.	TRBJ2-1	CASNTGPGSSYNEQFF
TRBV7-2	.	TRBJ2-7	CASSLGTGYEQYF
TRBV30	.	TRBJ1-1	CAWRGGDNTEAFF
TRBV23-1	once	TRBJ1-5	CASSPRRVPRMDQPQHF
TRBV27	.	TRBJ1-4	CASSFYRGSNEKLFF
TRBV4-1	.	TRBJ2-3	CASSQVLRDTHTDTQYF